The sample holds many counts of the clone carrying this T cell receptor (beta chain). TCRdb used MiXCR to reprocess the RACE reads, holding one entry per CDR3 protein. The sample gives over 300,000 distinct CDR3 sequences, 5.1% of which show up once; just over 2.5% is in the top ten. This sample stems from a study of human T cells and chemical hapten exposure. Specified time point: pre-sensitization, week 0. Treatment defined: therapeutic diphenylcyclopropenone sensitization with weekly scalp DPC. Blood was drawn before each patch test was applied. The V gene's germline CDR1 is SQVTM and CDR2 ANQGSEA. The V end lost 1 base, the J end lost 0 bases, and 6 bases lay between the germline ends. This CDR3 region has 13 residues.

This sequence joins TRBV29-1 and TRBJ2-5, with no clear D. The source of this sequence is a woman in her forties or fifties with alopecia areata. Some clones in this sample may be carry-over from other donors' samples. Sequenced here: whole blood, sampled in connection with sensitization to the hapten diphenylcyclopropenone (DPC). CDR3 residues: CSVEAAYQETQYF. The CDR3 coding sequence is TGCAGCGTTGAAGCCGCGTACCAAGAGACCCAGTACTTC.